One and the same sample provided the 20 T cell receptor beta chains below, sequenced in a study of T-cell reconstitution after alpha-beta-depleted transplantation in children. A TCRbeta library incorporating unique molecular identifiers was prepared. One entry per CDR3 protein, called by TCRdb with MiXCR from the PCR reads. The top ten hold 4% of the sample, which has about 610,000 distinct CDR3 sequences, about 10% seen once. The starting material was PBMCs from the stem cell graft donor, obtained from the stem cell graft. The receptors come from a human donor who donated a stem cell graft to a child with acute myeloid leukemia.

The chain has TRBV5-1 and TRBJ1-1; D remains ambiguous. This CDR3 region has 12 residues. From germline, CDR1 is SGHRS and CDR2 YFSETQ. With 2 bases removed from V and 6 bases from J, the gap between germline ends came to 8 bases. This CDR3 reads CASSLKGPEAFF. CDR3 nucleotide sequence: TGCGCCAGCAGCTTAAAGGGTCCTGAAGCTTTCTTT.

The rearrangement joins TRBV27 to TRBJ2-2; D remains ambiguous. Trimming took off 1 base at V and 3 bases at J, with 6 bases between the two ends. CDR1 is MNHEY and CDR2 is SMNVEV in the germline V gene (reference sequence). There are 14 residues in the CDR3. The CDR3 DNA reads TGTGCCAGCAGTTTATTGTGGGACACCGGGGAGCTGTTTTTT. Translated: CASSLLWDTGELFF.

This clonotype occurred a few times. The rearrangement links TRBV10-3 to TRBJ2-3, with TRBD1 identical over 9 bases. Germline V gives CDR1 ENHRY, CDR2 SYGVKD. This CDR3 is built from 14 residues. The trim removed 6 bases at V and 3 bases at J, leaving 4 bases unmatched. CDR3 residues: CAIRGDRVTDTQYF. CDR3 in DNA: TGTGCCATCAGGGGGGACAGGGTAACAGATACGCAGTATTTT.

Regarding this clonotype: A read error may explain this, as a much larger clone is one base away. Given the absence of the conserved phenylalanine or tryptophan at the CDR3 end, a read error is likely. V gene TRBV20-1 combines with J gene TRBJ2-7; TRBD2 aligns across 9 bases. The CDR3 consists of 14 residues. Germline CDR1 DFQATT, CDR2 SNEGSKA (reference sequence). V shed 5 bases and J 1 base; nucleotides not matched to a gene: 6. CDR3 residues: CSAVPTSGSYEQYS. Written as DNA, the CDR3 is TGCAGTGCTGTCCCGACTAGCGGATCCTACGAGCAGTACTCC.

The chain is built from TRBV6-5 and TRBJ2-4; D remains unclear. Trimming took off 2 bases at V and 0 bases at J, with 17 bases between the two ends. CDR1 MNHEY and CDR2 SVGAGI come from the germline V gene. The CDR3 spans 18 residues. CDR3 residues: CASSYGLESPLAKNIQYF. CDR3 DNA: TGTGCCAGCAGTTACGGTCTGGAGTCGCCTTTAGCCAAAAACATTCAGTACTTC.

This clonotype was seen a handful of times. The CDR3 region is CASSLQGGITYNEQFF. CDR3 nucleotide sequence: TGTGCCAGCAGTTTACAGGGCGGGATAACTTACAATGAGCAGTTCTTC. The chain has TRBV28 and TRBJ2-1; tentative D call: TRBD2 (6 bases). The CDR3 loop spans 16 amino acids. Per germline, CDR1 MDHEN and CDR2 SYDVKM. Trimming left V 2 bases short and J 4 bases short, with 15 bases between.

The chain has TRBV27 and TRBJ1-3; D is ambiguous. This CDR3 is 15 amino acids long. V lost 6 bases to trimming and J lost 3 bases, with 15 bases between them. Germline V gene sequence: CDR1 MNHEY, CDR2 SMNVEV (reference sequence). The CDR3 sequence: CASSFTPSGGNTIYF. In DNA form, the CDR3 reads TGTGCCAGCAGCTTCACTCCTTCTGGTGGAAACACCATATATTTT.

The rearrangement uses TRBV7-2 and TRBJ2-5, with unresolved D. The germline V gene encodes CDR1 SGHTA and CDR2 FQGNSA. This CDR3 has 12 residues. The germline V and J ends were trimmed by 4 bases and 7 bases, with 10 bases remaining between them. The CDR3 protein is CASSSRSGTQYF. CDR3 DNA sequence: TGTGCCAGCAGCTCGAGATCTGGGACCCAGTACTTC.

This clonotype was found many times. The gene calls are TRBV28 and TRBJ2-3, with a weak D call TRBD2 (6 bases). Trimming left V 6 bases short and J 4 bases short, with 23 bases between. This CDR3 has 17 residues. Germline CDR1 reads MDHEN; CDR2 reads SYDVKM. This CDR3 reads CASSSSSRRGGPDTQYF. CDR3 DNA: TGTGCCAGCAGCTCATCCTCGCGTCGCGGAGGGCCAGATACGCAGTATTTT. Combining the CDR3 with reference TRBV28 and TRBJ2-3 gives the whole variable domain DVKVTQSSRYLVKRTGEKVFLECVQDMDHENMFWYRQDPGLGLRLIYFSYDVKMKEKGDIPEGYSVSREKKERFSLILESASTNQTSMYLCASSSSSRRGGPDTQYFGPGTRLTVL.

This CDR3 is CNAYRNTGELFF. The CDR3 nucleotides are TGCAATGCCTACAGGAACACCGGGGAGCTGTTTTTT. The chain combines TRBV20-1 with TRBJ2-2, with D uncertain. This CDR3 is 12 amino acids long. Germline loops: CDR1 DFQATT, CDR2 SNEGSKA (reference sequence).

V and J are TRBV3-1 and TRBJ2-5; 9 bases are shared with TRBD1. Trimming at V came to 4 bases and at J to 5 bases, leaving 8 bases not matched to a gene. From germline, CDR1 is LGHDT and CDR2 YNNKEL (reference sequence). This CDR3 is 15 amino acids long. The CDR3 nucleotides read TGTGCCAGCAGCCCGGAGGGACAGGGTGGTGAGACCCAGTACTTC. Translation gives CASSPEGQGGETQYF.

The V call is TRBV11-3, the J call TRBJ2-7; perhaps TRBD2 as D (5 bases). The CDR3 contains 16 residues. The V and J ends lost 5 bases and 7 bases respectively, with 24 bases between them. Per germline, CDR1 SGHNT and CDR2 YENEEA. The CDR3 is CASSPRTSLGSREQYF. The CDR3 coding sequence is TGTGCCAGCAGCCCGCGGACCTCACTGGGGAGTCGGGAGCAGTACTTC.

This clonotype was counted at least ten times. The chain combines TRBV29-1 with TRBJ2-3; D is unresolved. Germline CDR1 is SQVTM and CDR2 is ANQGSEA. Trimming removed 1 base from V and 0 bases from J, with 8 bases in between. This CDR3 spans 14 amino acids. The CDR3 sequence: CSVEGRTSTDTQYF. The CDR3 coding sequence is TGCAGCGTTGAAGGCCGCACTAGCACAGATACGCAGTATTTT.

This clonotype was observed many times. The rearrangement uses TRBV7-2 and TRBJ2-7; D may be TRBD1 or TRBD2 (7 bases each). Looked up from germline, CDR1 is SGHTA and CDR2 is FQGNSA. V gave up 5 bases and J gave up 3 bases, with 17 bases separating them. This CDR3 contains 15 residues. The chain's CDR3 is CASSPRGGRFYEQYF. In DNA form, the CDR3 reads TGTGCCAGCAGCCCCAGGGGGGGCAGGTTCTACGAGCAGTACTTC.

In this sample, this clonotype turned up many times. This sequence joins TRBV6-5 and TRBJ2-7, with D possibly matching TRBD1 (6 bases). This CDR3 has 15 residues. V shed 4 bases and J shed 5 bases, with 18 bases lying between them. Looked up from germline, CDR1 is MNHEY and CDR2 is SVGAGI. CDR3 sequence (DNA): TGTGCCAGCAGTTTAACAGGGACACCTCCCGACGAGCAGTACTTC. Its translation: CASSLTGTPPDEQYF.

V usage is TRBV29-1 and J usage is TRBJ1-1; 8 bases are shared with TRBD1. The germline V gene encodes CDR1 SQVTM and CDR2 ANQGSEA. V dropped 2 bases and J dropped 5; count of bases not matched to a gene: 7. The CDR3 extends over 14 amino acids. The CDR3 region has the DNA TGCAGCGTTGAACGAAACAGGGGGAGTACTGAAGCTTTCTTT. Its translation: CSVERNRGSTEAFF.

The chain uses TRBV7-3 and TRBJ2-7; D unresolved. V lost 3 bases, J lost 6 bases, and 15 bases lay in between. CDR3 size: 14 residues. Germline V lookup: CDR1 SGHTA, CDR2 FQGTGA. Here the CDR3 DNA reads TGTGCCAGCAGCTTCGGACCCCAATCCGCCGAGCAGTACTTC. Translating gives CASSFGPQSAEQYF.

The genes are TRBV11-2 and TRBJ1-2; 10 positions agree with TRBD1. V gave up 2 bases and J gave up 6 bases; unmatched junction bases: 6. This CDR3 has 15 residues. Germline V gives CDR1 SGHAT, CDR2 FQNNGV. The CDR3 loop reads CASSLLGTGVDGYTF. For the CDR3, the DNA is TGTGCCAGCAGCTTACTTGGGACAGGGGTTGATGGCTACACCTTC.

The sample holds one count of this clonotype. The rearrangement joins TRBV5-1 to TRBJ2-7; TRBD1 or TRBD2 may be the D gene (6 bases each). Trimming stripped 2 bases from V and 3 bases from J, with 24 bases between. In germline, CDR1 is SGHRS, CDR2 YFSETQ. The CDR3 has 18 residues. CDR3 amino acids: CASSLKQGGGPVLYEQYF. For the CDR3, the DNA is TGCGCCAGCAGCTTAAAACAGGGAGGCGGACCCGTCCTCTACGAGCAGTACTTC. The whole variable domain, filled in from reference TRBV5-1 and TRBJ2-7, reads KAGVTQTPRYLIKTRGQQVTLSCSPISGHRSVSWYQQTPGQGLQFLFEYFSETQRNKGNFPGRFSGRQFSNSRSEMNVSTLELGDSALYLCASSLKQGGGPVLYEQYFGPGTRLTVT.

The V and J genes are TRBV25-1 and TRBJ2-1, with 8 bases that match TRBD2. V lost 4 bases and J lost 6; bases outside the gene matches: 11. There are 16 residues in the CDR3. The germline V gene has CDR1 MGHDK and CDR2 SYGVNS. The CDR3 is CASSGGAGGLSNEQFF. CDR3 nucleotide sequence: TGTGCCAGCAGTGGGGGTGCGGGAGGCCTCAGCAATGAGCAGTTCTTC.